Listed here is a single T cell receptor (beta chain). These data come from a study of blood T cell repertoires in COVID-19. Study-level background: COVID-19 samples collected from the United States, Italy and Spain covered acute and convalescent phases.

Measured with immunoSEQ multiplex PCR; TCRdb has only the in-frame clones, and not every one. The sample holds roughly 200,000 clones; about 81% are singletons and the top ten take roughly 12%. CDR3 length: 18 amino acids. CDR1 and CDR2 (germline): SGHRS, YFSETQ. Between the trimmed V and J ends, which lost 0 bases and 2 bases, there was a span of 19 bases. V gene TRBV5-1 combines with J gene TRBJ2-3; the D gene is possibly TRBD2 (6 bases). The specimen sequenced was peripheral blood. This sequence originates from a woman older than 75 with COVID-19, enrolled during active disease. The DNA of the CDR3 is TGCGCCAGCAGCTTGGGATATGGGACTGCGTGGGACACAGATACGCAGTATTTT. This codes for CASSLGYGTAWDTDTQYF.